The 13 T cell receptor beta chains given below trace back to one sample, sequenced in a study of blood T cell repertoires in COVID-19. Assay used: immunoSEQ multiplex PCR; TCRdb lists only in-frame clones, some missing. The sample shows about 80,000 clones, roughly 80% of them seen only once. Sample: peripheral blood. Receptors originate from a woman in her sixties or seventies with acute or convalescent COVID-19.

This chain's CDR3 is CASSASGTSGYNEQFF. In DNA form, the CDR3 reads TGTGCCAGCAGCGCCTCCGGGACTAGCGGGTACAATGAGCAGTTCTTC. The V gene is TRBV25-1, the J gene TRBJ2-1; 12 bases line up with TRBD2. V trimming: 6 bases; J trimming: 4 bases; junction bases outside the gene matches: 7. CDR3 length equals 16 residues. In germline, CDR1 is MGHDK, CDR2 SYGVNS.

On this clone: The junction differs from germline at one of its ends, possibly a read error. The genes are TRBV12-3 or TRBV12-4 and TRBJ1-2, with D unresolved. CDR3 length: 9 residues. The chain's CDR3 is CAITHGGPF. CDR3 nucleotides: TGTGCCATCACCCACGGAGGGCCCTTC.

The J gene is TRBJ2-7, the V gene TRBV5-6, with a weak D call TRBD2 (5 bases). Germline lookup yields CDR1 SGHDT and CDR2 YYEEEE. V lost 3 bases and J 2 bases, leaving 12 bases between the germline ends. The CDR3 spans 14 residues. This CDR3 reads CASSSPGITYEQYF. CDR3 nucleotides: TGTGCCAGCAGCTCCCCGGGGATTACCTACGAGCAGTACTTC.

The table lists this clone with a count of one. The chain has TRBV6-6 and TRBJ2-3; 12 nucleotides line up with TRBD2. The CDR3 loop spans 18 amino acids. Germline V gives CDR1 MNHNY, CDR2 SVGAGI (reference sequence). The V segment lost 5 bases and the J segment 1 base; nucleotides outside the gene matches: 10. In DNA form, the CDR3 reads TGTGCCAGCAGTCAATTTACCGCTAGCGGGAGGGGCACAGATACGCAGTATTTT. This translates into CASSQFTASGRGTDTQYF.

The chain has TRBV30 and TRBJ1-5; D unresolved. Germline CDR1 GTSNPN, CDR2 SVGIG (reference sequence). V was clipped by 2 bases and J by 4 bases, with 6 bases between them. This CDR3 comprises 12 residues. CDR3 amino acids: CAWSTENQPQHF. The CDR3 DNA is TGTGCCTGGAGTACAGAGAATCAGCCCCAGCATTTT.

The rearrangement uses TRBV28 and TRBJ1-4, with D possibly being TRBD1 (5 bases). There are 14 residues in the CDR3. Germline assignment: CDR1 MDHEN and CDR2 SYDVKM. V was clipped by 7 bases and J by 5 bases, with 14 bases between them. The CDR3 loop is CASTSGGFNEKLFF. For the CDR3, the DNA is TGTGCCAGCACCTCGGGGGGTTTCAATGAAAAACTGTTTTTT.

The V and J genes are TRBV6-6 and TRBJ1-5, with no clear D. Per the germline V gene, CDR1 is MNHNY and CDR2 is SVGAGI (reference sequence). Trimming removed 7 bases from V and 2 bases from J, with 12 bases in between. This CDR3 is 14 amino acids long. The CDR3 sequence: CASNLGGGNQPQHF. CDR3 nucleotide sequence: TGTGCCAGCAATTTGGGAGGAGGCAATCAGCCCCAGCATTTT.

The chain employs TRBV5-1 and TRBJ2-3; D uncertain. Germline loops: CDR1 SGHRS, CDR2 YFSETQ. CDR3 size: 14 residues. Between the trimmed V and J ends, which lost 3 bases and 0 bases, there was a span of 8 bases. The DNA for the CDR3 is TGCGCCAGCAGCTCGGGTTCTAGCACAGATACGCAGTATTTT. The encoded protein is CASSSGSSTDTQYF.

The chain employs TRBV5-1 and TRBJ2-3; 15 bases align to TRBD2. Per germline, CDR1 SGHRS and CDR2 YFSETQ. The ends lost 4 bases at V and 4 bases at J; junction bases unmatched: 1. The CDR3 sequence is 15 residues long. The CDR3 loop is CASSRTSGRADTQYF. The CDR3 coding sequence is TGCGCCAGCAGCCGGACTAGCGGGAGGGCAGATACGCAGTATTTT.

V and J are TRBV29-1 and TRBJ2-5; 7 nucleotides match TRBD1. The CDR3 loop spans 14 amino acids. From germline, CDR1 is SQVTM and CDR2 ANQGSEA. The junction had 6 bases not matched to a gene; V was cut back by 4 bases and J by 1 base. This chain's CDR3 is CSVAQGSFQETQYF. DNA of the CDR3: TGCAGCGTTGCACAGGGGTCGTTCCAAGAGACCCAGTACTTC.

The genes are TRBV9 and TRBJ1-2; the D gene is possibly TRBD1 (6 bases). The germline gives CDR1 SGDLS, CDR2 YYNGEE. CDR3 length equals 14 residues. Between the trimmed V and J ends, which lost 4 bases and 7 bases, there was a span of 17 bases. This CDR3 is CASSPAAGVFGYTF. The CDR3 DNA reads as TGTGCCAGCAGCCCAGCCGCAGGGGTTTTTGGCTACACCTTC.

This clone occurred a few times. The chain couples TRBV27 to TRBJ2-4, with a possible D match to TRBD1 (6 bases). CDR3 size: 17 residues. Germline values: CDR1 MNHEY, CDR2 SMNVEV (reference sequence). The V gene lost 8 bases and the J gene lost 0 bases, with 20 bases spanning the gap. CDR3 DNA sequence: TGTGCCAGCCGGAGTGTATGGACAGTTCTAGCCAAAAACATTCAGTACTTC. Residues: CASRSVWTVLAKNIQYF.

This chain's CDR3 is CASRASGRVTDTQYF. As DNA, the CDR3 is TGTGCCAGCAGGGCTAGCGGGAGGGTCACAGATACGCAGTATTTT. The V call is TRBV7-2, the J call TRBJ2-3, with 12 positions matching TRBD2. CDR1 and CDR2 (germline): SGHTA, FQGNSA. After removal of 6 bases from V and 2 bases from J, the junction contained 3 bases not matched to a gene. The CDR3 is 15 residues long.